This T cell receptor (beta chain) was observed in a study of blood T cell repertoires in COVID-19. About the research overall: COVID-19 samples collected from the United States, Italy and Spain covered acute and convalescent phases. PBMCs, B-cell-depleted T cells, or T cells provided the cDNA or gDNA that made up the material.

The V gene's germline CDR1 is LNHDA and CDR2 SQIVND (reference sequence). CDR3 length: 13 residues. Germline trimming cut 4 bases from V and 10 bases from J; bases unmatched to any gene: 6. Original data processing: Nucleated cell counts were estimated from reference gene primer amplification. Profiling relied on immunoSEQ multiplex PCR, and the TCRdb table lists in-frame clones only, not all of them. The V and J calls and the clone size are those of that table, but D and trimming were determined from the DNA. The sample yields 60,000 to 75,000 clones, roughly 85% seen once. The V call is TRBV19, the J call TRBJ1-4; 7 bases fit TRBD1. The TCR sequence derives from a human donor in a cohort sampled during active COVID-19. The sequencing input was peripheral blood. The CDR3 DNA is TGTGCCAGTAGTAGACAGGGAAAAGGAAAACTGTTTTTT. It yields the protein CASSRQGKGKLFF.